These 10 T cell receptor beta chains were all obtained from the same sample, sequenced in a study of T-cell reconstitution after alpha-beta-depleted transplantation in children. The authors prepared the TCRbeta library with unique molecular identifiers. TCRdb reanalysed the PCR reads using MiXCR and keeps one entry per CDR3 protein. The table has some 490,000 distinct CDR3 sequences, around 13% seen once; the top ten hold 5% to 6%. Sequences were derived from PBMCs from the stem cell graft donor, sampled from the stem cell graft. The receptors were gathered from a human donor who donated a stem cell graft to a child with combined immunodeficiency.

This sequence joins TRBV7-2 and TRBJ2-5, with D unclear. In germline, CDR1 is SGHTA, CDR2 FQGNSA. The CDR3 totals 14 residues. Between the trimmed V and J ends, which lost 5 bases and 2 bases, there was a span of 12 bases. CDR3 residues: CASSQRAQQETQYF. The CDR3, as DNA: TGTGCCAGCAGCCAGAGAGCCCAGCAAGAGACCCAGTACTTC.

This clonotype was counted between two and nine times. The chain is built from TRBV12-3 or TRBV12-4 and TRBJ2-5; 8 bases line up with TRBD1. The V gene end was trimmed by 5 bases and the J gene end by 5 bases; junction bases not matched to a gene: 10. CDR3 size: 15 residues. CDR3 bases: TGTGCCAGCAGTCTACGCGGACAGGGCAAGGAGACCCAGTACTTC. Amino acid sequence: CASSLRGQGKETQYF.

In this sample, this clonotype turned up many times. This chain links TRBV10-3 with TRBJ2-2; maybe TRBD2 (5 bases). The CDR3 is 14 amino acids. CDR1 is ENHRY, CDR2 SYGVKD, per germline. The V gene lost 3 bases and the J gene lost 2 bases, with 7 bases spanning the gap. CDR3: CAISDGRNTGELFF. The CDR3 DNA follows: TGTGCCATCAGTGATGGGAGAAACACCGGGGAGCTGTTTTTT.

CDR3 loop: CASSSVGMGEQFF. The CDR3 region has the DNA TGTGCCAGCAGTTCCGTGGGTATGGGGGAGCAGTTCTTC. The genes are TRBV12-3 or TRBV12-4 and TRBJ2-1; D is undetermined. This CDR3 has 13 amino acids. The V end lost 4 bases, the J end lost 10 bases, and 14 bases lay between the germline ends.

This chain uses TRBV7-2 with TRBJ2-4; no reliable D call. Per germline, CDR1 SGHTA and CDR2 FQGNSA. V gave up 5 bases and J gave up 7 bases, with 9 bases separating them. The CDR3 loop spans 12 amino acids. For the CDR3, the DNA is TGTGCCAGCAGCGCCCCATGGAACATTCAGTACTTC. Amino acid sequence: CASSAPWNIQYF.

This clonotype was picked up a small number of times. The chain recombines TRBV7-8 with TRBJ1-1; D might be TRBD1 (6 bases). The CDR3 runs 16 residues. The germline CDR1 and CDR2 sequences are SGHVS and FQNEAQ. V was shortened by 4 bases and J by 0 bases, with 15 bases between the two germline ends. As DNA, the CDR3 is TGTGCCAGCAGCTATCAACAGGGAGGCTTGAACACTGAAGCTTTCTTT. This gives the protein CASSYQQGGLNTEAFF. The whole variable domain, remainder taken from reference TRBV7-8 and TRBJ1-1, is GAGVSQSPRYKVAKRGQDVALRCDPISGHVSLFWYQQALGQGPEFLTYFQNEAQLDKSGLPSDRFFAERPEGSVSTLKIQRTQQEDSAVYLCASSYQQGGLNTEAFFGQGTRLTVV.

This clonotype showed up just a few times. The CDR3 region is CASSGPAETQYF. The CDR3, as DNA: TGTGCCAGCTCGGGCCCGGCGGAGACCCAGTACTTC. The chain employs TRBV2 and TRBJ2-5; D unclear. V was pared by 8 bases and J by 5 bases, with 12 bases between. CDR3 length: 12 amino acids. CDR1 and CDR2 (germline): SNHLY, FYNNEI. Filled out from reference TRBV2 and TRBJ2-5, the complete variable domain reads EPEVTQTPSHQVTQMGQEVILRCVPISNHLYFYWYRQILGQKVEFLVSFYNNEISEKSEIFDDQFSVERPDGSNFTLKIRSTKLEDSAMYFCASSGPAETQYFGPGTRLLVL.

The sample holds a few counts of this clonotype. This rearrangement joins TRBV5-1 to TRBJ1-1, with D perhaps matching TRBD1 (5 bases). The V gene lost 4 bases and the J gene lost 0 bases, with 10 bases spanning the gap. CDR1 SGHRS and CDR2 YFSETQ come from the germline V gene. The CDR3 totals 14 residues. Here the CDR3 DNA reads TGCGCCAGCAGCCGGCAGACAGTGAACACTGAAGCTTTCTTT. Amino acid sequence: CASSRQTVNTEAFF.

This clonotype was seen ten or more times. The chain couples TRBV5-1 to TRBJ2-7, with D perhaps TRBD2 (7 bases). V lost 3 bases and J lost 6, with 16 bases in between. CDR1 SGHRS and CDR2 YFSETQ come from the germline V gene. The CDR3 extends over 14 amino acids. The CDR3 protein is CASSWGGQLPEQYF. CDR3 bases: TGCGCCAGCAGCTGGGGGGGACAACTGCCCGAGCAGTACTTC.

The chain joins TRBV28 to TRBJ2-3; D is unresolved. Germline loops: CDR1 MDHEN, CDR2 SYDVKM. Trimming shortened V by 1 base and J by 2 bases, and 10 bases separated the two germline ends. This CDR3 contains 15 residues. CDR3 coding DNA: TGTGCCAGCAGTTTATCCGGAGAATACACAGATACGCAGTATTTT. It yields the protein CASSLSGEYTDTQYF.